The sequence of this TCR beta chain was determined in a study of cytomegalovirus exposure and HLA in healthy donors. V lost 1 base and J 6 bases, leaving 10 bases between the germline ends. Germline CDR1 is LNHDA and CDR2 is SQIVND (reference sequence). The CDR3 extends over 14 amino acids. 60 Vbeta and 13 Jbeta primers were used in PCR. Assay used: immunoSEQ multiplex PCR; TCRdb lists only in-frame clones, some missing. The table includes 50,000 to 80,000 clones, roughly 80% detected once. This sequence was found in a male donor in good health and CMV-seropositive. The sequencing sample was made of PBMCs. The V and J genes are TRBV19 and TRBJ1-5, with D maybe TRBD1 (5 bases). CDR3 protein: CASSIAGSRQPQHF. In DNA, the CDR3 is TGTGCCAGTAGTATAGCAGGGTCTCGTCAGCCCCAGCATTTT.